The rows below give T cell receptor beta chains drawn from one sample of a study of Ad26.COV2.S vaccination and SARS-CoV-2 variants. The data were produced by immunoSEQ multiplex PCR, yet TCRdb's version contains in-frame clones alone and is incomplete. This repertoire shows a few hundred thousand clones, around nine tenths found once; its top ten account for roughly 3.1%. The sample here was peripheral blood, taken in a trial of Ad26.COV2.S vaccine versus placebo. The receptors were gathered from a person between 18 and 59 years old who received the Ad26.COV2.S COVID-19 vaccine or a placebo. Both conserved end residues are part of each CDR3. A D gene is named only where the DNA matches it firmly. Size is stated for part of the rows, as once, few or many counts, or as a class when the clone is expanded.

clone_size	v_call	j_call	d_call	cdr3_nt	cdr3_aa
NA	TRBV9	TRBJ2-2	NA	TGTGCCAGCAGCGGGAGAGGGGGGGACACCGGGGAGCTGTTTTTT	CASSGRGGDTGELFF
NA	TRBV5-1	TRBJ2-7	NA	TGCGCCAGCAGCTTGCGGGGCGGGTACGAGCAGTACTTC	CASSLRGGYEQYF
NA	TRBV5-1	TRBJ2-7	NA	TGCGCCAGCAAGGTCGCGGGGAGTTCCGTCGAGCAGTACTTC	CASKVAGSSVEQYF
NA	TRBV6-5	TRBJ2-1	TRBD2	TGTGCCAGCAGCCCACTGGCGGGGGGGTCCAATGAGCAGTTCTTC	CASSPLAGGSNEQFF
NA	TRBV7-3	TRBJ2-3	NA	TGTGCCAGCAGCCTTTCTGGGGCGGGGTTCACAGATACGCAGTATTTT	CASSLSGAGFTDTQYF
NA	TRBV12-3/TRBV12-4	TRBJ1-2	NA	TGTGCCAGCAGTTTAGACATACCTTATGGCTACACCTTC	CASSLDIPYGYTF
NA	TRBV25-1	TRBJ2-7	NA	TGTGCCAAGGACGGGAACGAGCAGTACTTC	CAKDGNEQYF
NA	TRBV9	TRBJ1-1	TRBD1	TGTGCCAGCAGCGCACAGGGGACTGAAGCTTTCTTT	CASSAQGTEAFF
NA	TRBV30	TRBJ1-5	NA	TGTGCCTGGAGGGACGTCGGGGGGTGGGCGAGGATGCATTTT	CAWRDVGGWARMHF
NA	TRBV19	TRBJ2-5	NA	TGTGCCAGTATTGGGGGGTACGGGGAGACCCAGTACTTC	CASIGGYGETQYF
few	TRBV14	TRBJ1-1	TRBD1	TGTGCCAGCAGTCTGGGACAGGGGCTAATAGGCACTGAAGCTTTCTTT	CASSLGQGLIGTEAFF
NA	TRBV6-5	TRBJ2-7	TRBD2	TGTGCCAGCAAGGTCAGCGGGGGGGCGTTGTACGAGCAGTACTTC	CASKVSGGALYEQYF
NA	TRBV2	TRBJ1-5	NA	TGTGCCAGCAGAAAGGGACCGGTCAATCAGCCCCAGCATTTT	CASRKGPVNQPQHF
NA	TRBV9	TRBJ2-7	TRBD1	TGTGCCAGCAGCCCTACAGGTTCGGGACAGGGGGTCTACGAGCAGTACTTC	CASSPTGSGQGVYEQYF
NA	TRBV19	TRBJ2-7	TRBD1	TGTGCCAGTAGTCCGTCACAGGGGTCATTGGCCTACGAGCAGTACTTC	CASSPSQGSLAYEQYF
NA	TRBV29-1	TRBJ1-2	TRBD1	TGCAGCGTCACCGGGACAGGGGTATTGAATGGCTACACCTTC	CSVTGTGVLNGYTF
few	TRBV9	TRBJ1-2	TRBD1	TGTGCCAGCAGCGAGTGGGGACAGCCGGCTAACTATGGCTACACCTTC	CASSEWGQPANYGYTF
NA	TRBV14	TRBJ2-1	TRBD2	TGTGCCAGCAGCCAAGTGGGACTAGATGAGCAGTTCTTC	CASSQVGLDEQFF
NA	TRBV5-6	TRBJ2-7	NA	TGTGCCAGCAGCACCGGAGGGTGGGGCTACGAGCAGTACTTC	CASSTGGWGYEQYF
NA	TRBV7-3	TRBJ2-1	NA	TGTGCCAGCAGCTTAACGGAGTCCGGGGGTAGTTTGCATGAGCAGTTCTTC	CASSLTESGGSLHEQFF
NA	TRBV9	TRBJ2-3	NA	TGTGCCAGCAGCGCGGTCGGGTACAACACAGATACGCAGTATTTT	CASSAVGYNTDTQYF
NA	TRBV5-5	TRBJ2-6	TRBD1	TGTGCCAGCAGCTTGGCTGCGACAGGGGCACACTCTGGGGCCAACGTCCTGACTTTC	CASSLAATGAHSGANVLTF
NA	TRBV2	TRBJ2-2	TRBD1	TGTGCCAGCAGTGCCTCCCCGGGACAGGGGAACACCGGGGAGCTGTTTTTT	CASSASPGQGNTGELFF
few	TRBV15	TRBJ2-2	NA	TGTGCCACCAGCAGAGGCGGAGGTAACATCGGGGAGCTGTTTTTT	CATSRGGGNIGELFF
NA	TRBV7-8	TRBJ2-2	NA	TGTGCCAGCAGCCATAGCAGCAGGGAGCTGTTTTTT	CASSHSSRELFF
NA	TRBV15	TRBJ1-5	NA	TGTGCCACCAGCAGAGAAAGGGATAGCAATCAGCCCCAGCATTTT	CATSRERDSNQPQHF
NA	TRBV14	TRBJ1-4	NA	TGTGCCAGCAGCCAGGAACTTCTAGGGGGTAATGAAAAACTGTTTTTT	CASSQELLGGNEKLFF
NA	TRBV12-5	TRBJ2-6	NA	TGTGCTAGTGGTTTTTATGACAGCCCCTTCTCTGGGGCCAACGTCCTGACTTTC	CASGFYDSPFSGANVLTF
NA	TRBV4-3	TRBJ2-3	TRBD2	TGCGCCAGCAGCCAAGATAAGTCTAGCGGGTGGGATACGCAGTATTTT	CASSQDKSSGWDTQYF
NA	TRBV11-1	TRBJ2-7	NA	TGTGCCAGCAGCTTACTCAGGGCGTCCGAGCAGTACTTC	CASSLLRASEQYF
NA	TRBV5-1	TRBJ2-1	TRBD2	TGCGCCAGCAGCTGGACCTTCTCATCTCCAGGCGGGGGAAATGAGCAGTTCTTC	CASSWTFSSPGGGNEQFF